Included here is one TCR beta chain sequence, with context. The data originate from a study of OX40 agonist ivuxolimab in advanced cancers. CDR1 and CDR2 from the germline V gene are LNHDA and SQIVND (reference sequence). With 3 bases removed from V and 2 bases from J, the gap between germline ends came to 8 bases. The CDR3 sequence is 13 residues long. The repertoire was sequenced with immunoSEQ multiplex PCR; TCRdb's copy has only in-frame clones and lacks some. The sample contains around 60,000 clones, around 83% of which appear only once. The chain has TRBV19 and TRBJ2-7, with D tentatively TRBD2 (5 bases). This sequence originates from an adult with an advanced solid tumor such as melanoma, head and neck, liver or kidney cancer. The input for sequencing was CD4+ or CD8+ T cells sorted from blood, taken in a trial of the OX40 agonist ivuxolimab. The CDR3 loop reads CASSMDGTYEQYF. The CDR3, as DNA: TGTGCCAGTAGTATGGACGGGACCTACGAGCAGTACTTC.